This is a list of T cell receptor beta chains from one sample in a study of regulatory T cells in long-lasting Graves disease. TCRdb re-derived calls from the multiplex PCR reads in MiXCR, one entry per CDR3 protein. This sample carries some 330,000 distinct CDR3 sequences, 20% to 25% of them seen once, and the ten largest clones take 25% to 35%. The input for sequencing was peripheral blood mononuclear cells (PBMCs), taken when the disease was refractory, from a patient treated with antithyroid drugs. All receptors derive from a woman in her 40s with Graves disease. The CDR3 runs from the conserved cysteine through the conserved F or W. Fields, in order: V gene, D gene, clone size, J gene, CDR3 length, CDR3 protein, CDR3 DNA. A D gene is named only where the DNA matches it firmly. Clone size, where shown, is once, few, many, or a class for clones that have expanded.

TRBV11-2	-	few	TRBJ2-7	14	CASSLVRQGQEQYF	TGTGCCAGCTCGCTAGTTCGGCAGGGGCAGGAGCAGTACTTC
TRBV28	-	many	TRBJ2-2	17	CASSLRPGTAGTGELFF	TGTGCCAGCAGTCTCCGCCCCGGGACCGCGGGCACCGGGGAGCTGTTTTTT
TRBV2	TRBD1	many	TRBJ2-7	12	CASTGGIHEQYF	TGTGCCAGCACAGGGGGCATCCACGAGCAGTACTTC
TRBV5-1	TRBD1	few	TRBJ2-7	15	CASSLAQGARYEQYF	TGCGCCAGCAGCTTGGCGCAGGGGGCTCGATACGAGCAGTACTTC
TRBV19	-	-	TRBJ2-2	12	CASSMMAGELFF	TGTGCCAGTAGTATGATGGCCGGGGAGCTGTTTTTT
TRBV10-3	-	-	TRBJ1-5	14	CAISGRNSDQPQHF	TGTGCCATCAGTGGCAGAAATAGCGATCAGCCCCAGCATTTT
TRBV10-3	TRBD1	-	TRBJ2-7	14	CAIGRGTGGSEQYF	TGTGCCATCGGTAGGGGCACAGGGGGCAGCGAGCAGTACTTC
TRBV5-1	TRBD2	many	TRBJ2-7	17	CASSLPGLAGGPYEQYF	TGCGCCAGCAGCTTGCCGGGACTAGCGGGAGGGCCTTACGAGCAGTACTTC
TRBV6-1	TRBD1	-	TRBJ2-2	15	CASSLDRESVGELFF	TGTGCCAGCTCTCTAGACAGGGAGAGTGTCGGGGAGCTGTTTTTT
TRBV19	TRBD1	-	TRBJ2-7	15	CASSPRDRGLVEQYF	TGTGCCAGTAGCCCTCGGGACAGGGGTCTTGTCGAGCAGTACTTC
TRBV28	TRBD1	many	TRBJ1-1	21	CASSPAPSLWDRGRPSTEAFF	TGTGCCAGCAGCCCTGCCCCTTCATTATGGGACAGGGGCCGACCTTCCACTGAAGCTTTCTTT
TRBV15	TRBD1	few	TRBJ1-6	15	CATSRADRVLSPLHF	TGTGCCACCAGCAGGGCCGACAGGGTGCTATCACCCCTCCACTTT
TRBV12-3/TRBV12-4	TRBD1	many	TRBJ2-2	16	CASRPQGGTGTGELFF	TGTGCCAGCAGACCACAGGGGGGTACAGGGACCGGGGAGCTGTTTTTT
TRBV6-8	TRBD1	many	TRBJ1-1	14	CATDVQGANTEAFF	TGTGCCACAGACGTACAGGGGGCAAACACTGAAGCTTTCTTT
TRBV12-3/TRBV12-4	-	many	TRBJ2-5	16	CASNTKDGVGVETQYF	TGTGCCAGCAATACAAAGGACGGAGTGGGTGTGGAGACCCAGTACTTC
TRBV2	-	many	TRBJ2-5	12	CASSEDPGPLDF	TGTGCCAGCAGTGAGGATCCGGGACCTCTGGACTTC
TRBV5-1	-	few	TRBJ2-5	13	CASSGGVQETQYF	TGCGCCAGCAGCGGCGGGGTTCAAGAGACCCAGTACTTC
TRBV5-1	-	few	TRBJ1-4	15	CASSLAHPTNEKLFF	TGCGCCAGCAGCTTGGCACACCCAACTAATGAAAAACTGTTTTTT
TRBV28	TRBD1	many	TRBJ1-5	14	CASSRQGSNQPQHF	TGTGCCAGCAGCAGACAGGGAAGCAATCAGCCCCAGCATTTT
TRBV12-3/TRBV12-4	TRBD2	-	TRBJ2-2	14	CASKGGRAGGELFF	TGTGCCAGCAAGGGCGGGAGGGCCGGCGGGGAGCTGTTTTTT
TRBV9	TRBD1	-	TRBJ2-2	15	CASSVQTGGIGELFF	TGTGCCAGCAGCGTCCAAACAGGGGGGATCGGGGAGCTGTTTTTT
TRBV20-1	-	few	TRBJ2-3	15	CSARERAASTDTQYF	TGCAGTGCTAGGGAGAGAGCGGCCAGCACAGATACGCAGTATTTT
TRBV4-1	-	-	TRBJ1-1	14	CASSQVLTNTEAFF	TGCGCCAGCAGCCAAGTTCTGACCAACACTGAAGCTTTCTTT
TRBV11-2	-	-	TRBJ2-3	11	CASSPSQGQYF	TGTGCCAGCAGTCCCTCACAGGGCCAGTATTTT
TRBV11-2	TRBD1	many	TRBJ2-7	15	CASRYPGQGTYEQYF	TGTGCCAGCAGATACCCGGGACAGGGGACCTACGAGCAGTACTTC
TRBV19	TRBD2	-	TRBJ2-6	16	CASREGFNPGANVLTF	TGTGCCAGCCGGGAGGGCTTCAACCCTGGGGCCAACGTCCTGACTTTC
TRBV28	-	many	TRBJ1-6	16	CASSFYRTAYNSPLHF	TGTGCCAGCAGTTTCTACAGGACAGCGTATAATTCACCCCTCCACTTT
TRBV4-1	-	-	TRBJ2-5	15	CASSQDRGGGETQYF	TGCGCCAGCAGCCAAGATAGGGGAGGTGGAGAGACCCAGTACTTC
TRBV10-3	TRBD2	-	TRBJ2-2	16	CAISPLAGLHTGELFF	TGTGCCATCAGCCCACTAGCGGGGCTACACACCGGGGAGCTGTTTTTT
TRBV6-5	TRBD1	few	TRBJ2-4	15	CASSSRQGGLNIQYF	TGTGCCAGCAGTTCTCGACAGGGCGGGTTAAACATTCAGTACTTC
TRBV5-1	-	many	TRBJ2-7	15	CASSLNGPYSYEQYF	TGCGCCAGCAGCTTAAACGGGCCCTACTCCTACGAGCAGTACTTC
TRBV7-2	-	few	TRBJ2-5	14	CASSLFFGQETQYF	TGTGCCAGCAGCTTATTTTTTGGACAAGAGACCCAGTACTTC
TRBV29-1	-	few	TRBJ2-5	15	CSVGRGRLYQETQYF	TGCAGCGTTGGGAGGGGGAGGTTGTACCAAGAGACCCAGTACTTC
TRBV12-3/TRBV12-4	-	few	TRBJ2-3	14	CASPTSPYTDTQYF	TGTGCCAGTCCTACTAGCCCTTACACAGATACGCAGTATTTT
TRBV16	-	-	TRBJ2-1	15	CASSHGGRGGNEQFF	TGTGCCAGCAGCCATGGCGGACGTGGGGGAAATGAGCAGTTCTTC
TRBV6-1	TRBD2	many	TRBJ2-2	16	CASTPSLAGYTGELFF	TGTGCCAGCACCCCGAGTCTAGCGGGGTACACCGGGGAGCTGTTTTTT
TRBV3-1	-	-	TRBJ2-7	13	CASSQGAGQLEYF	TGTGCCAGCAGCCAAGGGGCGGGACAGTTAGAATACTTC
TRBV18	-	-	TRBJ2-1	12	CASSRGQDEQFF	TGTGCCAGCTCCCGGGGGCAGGATGAGCAGTTCTTC
TRBV29-1	-	many	TRBJ1-1	13	CSVAGQKNTEAFF	TGCAGCGTTGCCGGACAGAAGAACACTGAAGCTTTCTTT
TRBV28	TRBD2	-	TRBJ2-7	15	CASSLGGRESYEQYF	TGTGCCAGCAGTTTGGGAGGGCGGGAATCCTACGAGCAGTACTTC
TRBV2	TRBD1	many	TRBJ1-5	14	CASSGETGGQPQHF	TGTGCCAGCAGTGGGGAGACAGGGGGTCAGCCCCAGCATTTT
TRBV6-1	-	many	TRBJ1-4	16	CASRFLMSATNEKLFF	TGTGCCAGCAGATTCCTCATGTCCGCAACTAATGAAAAACTGTTTTTT
TRBV28	TRBD1	many	TRBJ1-5	15	CASSARDSSNQPQHF	TGTGCCAGCAGTGCCCGGGACAGTAGCAATCAGCCCCAGCATTTT
TRBV30	TRBD1	few	TRBJ2-7	14	CAWSYSQGAYEQYF	TGTGCCTGGAGTTATTCGCAGGGGGCTTACGAGCAGTACTTC
TRBV5-5	TRBD1	many	TRBJ2-7	15	CASSLEQGAPYEQYF	TGTGCCAGCAGCTTGGAACAGGGGGCCCCCTACGAGCAGTACTTC
TRBV28	-	many	TRBJ2-1	12	CASRRTNGKWYF	TGTGCCAGCAGACGAACAAATGGTAAATGGTACTTC
TRBV7-9	-	few	TRBJ2-6	20	CASSFLGQTGLLSGANVLTF	TGTGCCAGCAGCTTCCTCGGGCAGACTGGATTGCTCTCTGGGGCCAACGTCCTGACTTTC
TRBV6-1	-	many	TRBJ1-1	15	CASSERAGPSLEAFF	TGTGCCAGCAGTGAAAGGGCAGGGCCCTCCCTGGAGGCTTTCTTT
TRBV7-7	TRBD1	-	TRBJ2-5	14	CASSRQGIQETQYF	TGTGCTAGCAGCCGACAGGGAATTCAAGAGACCCAGTACTTC
TRBV11-1	TRBD1	-	TRBJ2-5	16	CASSLSGTGGGETQYF	TGTGCCAGCAGCCTATCCGGGACAGGGGGCGGAGAGACCCAGTACTTC
TRBV7-6	TRBD1	few	TRBJ2-7	14	CASSPGQGLNEQYF	TGTGCCAGCAGCCCTGGACAGGGGTTAAACGAGCAGTACTTC
TRBV28	-	-	TRBJ1-2	14	CASSLRQGWRGYTF	TGTGCCAGCAGTTTACGGCAGGGGTGGCGAGGCTACACCTTC